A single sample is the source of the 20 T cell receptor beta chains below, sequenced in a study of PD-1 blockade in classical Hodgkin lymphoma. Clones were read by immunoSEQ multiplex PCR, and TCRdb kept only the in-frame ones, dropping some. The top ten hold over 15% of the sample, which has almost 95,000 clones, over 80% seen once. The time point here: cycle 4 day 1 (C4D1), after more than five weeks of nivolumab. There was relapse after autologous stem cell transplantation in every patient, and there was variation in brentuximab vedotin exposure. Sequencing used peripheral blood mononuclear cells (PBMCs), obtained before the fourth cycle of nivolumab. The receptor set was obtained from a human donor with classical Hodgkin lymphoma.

The CDR3 sequence: CAISATGGSQAFF. For the CDR3, the DNA is TGTGCCATCAGTGCGACAGGGGGGTCACAAGCTTTCTTT. This chain links TRBV10-3 with TRBJ1-1; 9 bases are a match to TRBD1. In germline, CDR1 is ENHRY, CDR2 SYGVKD. This CDR3 contains 13 residues. After removal of 4 bases from V and 9 bases from J, the junction contained 6 bases not matched to a gene.

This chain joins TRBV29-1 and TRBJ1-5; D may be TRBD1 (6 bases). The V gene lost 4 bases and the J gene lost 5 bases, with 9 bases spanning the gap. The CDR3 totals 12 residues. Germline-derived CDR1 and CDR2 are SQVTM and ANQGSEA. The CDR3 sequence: CSVGTADQPQHF. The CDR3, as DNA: TGCAGCGTTGGGACAGCGGATCAGCCCCAGCATTTT.

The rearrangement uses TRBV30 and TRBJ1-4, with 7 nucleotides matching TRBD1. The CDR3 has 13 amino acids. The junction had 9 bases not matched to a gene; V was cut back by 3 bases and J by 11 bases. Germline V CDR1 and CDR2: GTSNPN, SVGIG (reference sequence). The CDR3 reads CAWSRDSFLKLFF. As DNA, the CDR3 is TGTGCCTGGAGCCGGGACAGCTTTCTGAAACTGTTTTTT.

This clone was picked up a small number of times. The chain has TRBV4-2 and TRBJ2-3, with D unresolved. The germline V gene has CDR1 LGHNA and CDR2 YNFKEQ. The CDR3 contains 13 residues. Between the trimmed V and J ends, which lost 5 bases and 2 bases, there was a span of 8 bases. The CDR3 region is CASSSGPTDTQYF. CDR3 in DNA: TGTGCCAGCAGCTCCGGGCCCACAGATACGCAGTATTTT.

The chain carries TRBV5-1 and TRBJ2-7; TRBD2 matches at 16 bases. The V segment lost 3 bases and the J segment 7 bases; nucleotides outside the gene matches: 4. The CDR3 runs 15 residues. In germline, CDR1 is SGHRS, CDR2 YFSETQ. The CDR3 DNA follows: TGCGCCAGCAGCTCCCTGGGACTAGCGGGAGGGGAGCAGTACTTC. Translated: CASSSLGLAGGEQYF.

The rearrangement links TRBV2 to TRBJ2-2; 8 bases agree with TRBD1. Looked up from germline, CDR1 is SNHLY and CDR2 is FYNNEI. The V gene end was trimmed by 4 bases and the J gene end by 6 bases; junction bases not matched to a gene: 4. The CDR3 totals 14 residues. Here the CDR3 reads CASSGTGLAGELFF. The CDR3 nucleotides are TGTGCCAGCAGTGGGACAGGGCTGGCCGGGGAGCTGTTTTTT.

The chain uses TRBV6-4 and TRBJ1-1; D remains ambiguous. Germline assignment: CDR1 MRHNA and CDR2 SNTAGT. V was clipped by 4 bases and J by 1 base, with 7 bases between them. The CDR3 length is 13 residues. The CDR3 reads CASSAEKNTEAFF. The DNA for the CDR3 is TGTGCCAGCAGTGCAGAGAAGAACACTGAAGCTTTCTTT.

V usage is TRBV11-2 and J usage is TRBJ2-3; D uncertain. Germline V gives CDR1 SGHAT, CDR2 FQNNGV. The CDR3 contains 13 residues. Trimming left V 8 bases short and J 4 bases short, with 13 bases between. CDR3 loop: CASGFFGADTQYF. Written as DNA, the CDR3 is TGTGCCAGCGGATTTTTCGGAGCAGATACGCAGTATTTT. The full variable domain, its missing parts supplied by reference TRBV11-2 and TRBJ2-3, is EAGVAQSPRYKIIEKRQSVAFWCNPISGHATLYWYQQILGQGPKLLIQFQNNGVVDDSQLPKDRFSAERLKGVDSTLKIQPAKLEDSAVYLCASGFFGADTQYFGPGTRLTVL.

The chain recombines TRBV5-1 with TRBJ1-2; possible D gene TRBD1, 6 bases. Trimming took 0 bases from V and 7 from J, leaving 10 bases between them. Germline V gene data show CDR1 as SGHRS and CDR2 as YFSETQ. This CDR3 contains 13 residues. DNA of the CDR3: TGCGCCAGCAGCTTGGCCAGAGGGGGTGGCTACACCTTC. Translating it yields CASSLARGGGYTF.

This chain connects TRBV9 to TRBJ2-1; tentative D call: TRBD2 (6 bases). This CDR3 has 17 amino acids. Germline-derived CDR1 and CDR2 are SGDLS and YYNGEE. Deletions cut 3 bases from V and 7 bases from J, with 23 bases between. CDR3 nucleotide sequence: TGTGCCAGCAGCGAGGCCCTTACTAGCCCCACCAGGAATGAGCAGTTCTTC. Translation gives CASSEALTSPTRNEQFF.

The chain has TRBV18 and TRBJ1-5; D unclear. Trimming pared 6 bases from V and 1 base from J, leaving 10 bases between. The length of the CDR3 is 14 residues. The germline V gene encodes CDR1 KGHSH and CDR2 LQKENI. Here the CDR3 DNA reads TGTGCCAGCTCCCGGCTGAGCAGCAATCAGCCCCAGCATTTT. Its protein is CASSRLSSNQPQHF.

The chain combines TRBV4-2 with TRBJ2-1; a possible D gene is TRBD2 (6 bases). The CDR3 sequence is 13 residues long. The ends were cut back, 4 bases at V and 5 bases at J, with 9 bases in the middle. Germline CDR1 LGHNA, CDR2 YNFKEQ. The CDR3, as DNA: TGTGCCAGCAGCCGGGACTCTAACAATGAGCAGTTCTTC. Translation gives CASSRDSNNEQFF.

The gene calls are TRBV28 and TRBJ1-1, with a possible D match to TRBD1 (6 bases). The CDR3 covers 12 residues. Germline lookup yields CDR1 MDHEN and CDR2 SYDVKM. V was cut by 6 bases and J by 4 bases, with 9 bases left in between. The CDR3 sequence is CASSQQGTEAFF. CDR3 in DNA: TGTGCCAGCAGCCAACAGGGCACTGAAGCTTTCTTT.

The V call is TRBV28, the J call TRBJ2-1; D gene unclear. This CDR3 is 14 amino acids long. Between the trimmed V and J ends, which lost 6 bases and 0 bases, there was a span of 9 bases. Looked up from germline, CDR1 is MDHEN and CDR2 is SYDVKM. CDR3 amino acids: CASSPIPSYNEQFF. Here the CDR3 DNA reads TGTGCCAGCAGCCCCATCCCCTCCTACAATGAGCAGTTCTTC.

CDR3 region: CASSVGTSDTQYF. The CDR3 coding sequence is TGTGCCAGCAGCGTAGGAACTTCGGATACGCAGTATTTT. This sequence joins TRBV9 and TRBJ2-3; D gene ambiguous. The CDR3 extends over 13 amino acids. The V end was cut by 0 bases, the J end by 6 bases, with 8 bases between. Germline CDR1 and CDR2: SGDLS and YYNGEE.

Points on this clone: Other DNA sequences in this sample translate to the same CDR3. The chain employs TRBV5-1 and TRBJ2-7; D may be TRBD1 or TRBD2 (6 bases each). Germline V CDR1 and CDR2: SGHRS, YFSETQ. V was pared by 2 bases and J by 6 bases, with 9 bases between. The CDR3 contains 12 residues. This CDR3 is CASSLQGGEQYF. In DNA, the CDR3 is TGCGCCAGCAGCTTACAGGGAGGCGAGCAGTACTTC.

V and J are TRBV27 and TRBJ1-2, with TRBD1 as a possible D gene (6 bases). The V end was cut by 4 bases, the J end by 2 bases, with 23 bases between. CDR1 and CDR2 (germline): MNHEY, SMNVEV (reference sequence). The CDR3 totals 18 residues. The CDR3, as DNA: TGTGCCAGCAGTTCCAGCTGGGACACTAAAAGGCGAAACTATGGCTACACCTTC. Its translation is CASSSSWDTKRRNYGYTF.

CDR3 DNA sequence: TGTGCCAGCAGCTTGGCGCCGGGGGGCGACTACGAGCAGTACTTC. It yields the protein CASSLAPGGDYEQYF. The chain carries TRBV5-4 and TRBJ2-7; perhaps TRBD2 as D (7 bases). There are 15 residues in the CDR3. Germline V gene data show CDR1 as SGHNT and CDR2 as YYREEE (reference sequence). The V and J ends lost 0 bases and 3 bases respectively, with 13 bases between them.

CDR3 amino acids: CAWSRAGGFTDTQYF. The CDR3 nucleotides are TGTGCCTGGAGCAGAGCGGGAGGTTTCACAGATACGCAGTATTTT. V gene TRBV30 combines with J gene TRBJ2-3; 9 bases fit TRBD2. Germline V CDR1 and CDR2: GTSNPN, SVGIG (reference sequence). The CDR3 extends over 15 amino acids. Trimming at V came to 3 bases and at J to 2 bases, leaving 6 bases not matched to a gene.

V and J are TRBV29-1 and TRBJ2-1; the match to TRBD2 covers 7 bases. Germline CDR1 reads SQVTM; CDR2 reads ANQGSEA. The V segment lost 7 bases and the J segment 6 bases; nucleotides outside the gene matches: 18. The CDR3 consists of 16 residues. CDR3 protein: CSASGGAGGIFNEQFF. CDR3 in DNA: TGCAGCGCTTCGGGGGGAGCGGGCGGAATCTTCAATGAGCAGTTCTTC.